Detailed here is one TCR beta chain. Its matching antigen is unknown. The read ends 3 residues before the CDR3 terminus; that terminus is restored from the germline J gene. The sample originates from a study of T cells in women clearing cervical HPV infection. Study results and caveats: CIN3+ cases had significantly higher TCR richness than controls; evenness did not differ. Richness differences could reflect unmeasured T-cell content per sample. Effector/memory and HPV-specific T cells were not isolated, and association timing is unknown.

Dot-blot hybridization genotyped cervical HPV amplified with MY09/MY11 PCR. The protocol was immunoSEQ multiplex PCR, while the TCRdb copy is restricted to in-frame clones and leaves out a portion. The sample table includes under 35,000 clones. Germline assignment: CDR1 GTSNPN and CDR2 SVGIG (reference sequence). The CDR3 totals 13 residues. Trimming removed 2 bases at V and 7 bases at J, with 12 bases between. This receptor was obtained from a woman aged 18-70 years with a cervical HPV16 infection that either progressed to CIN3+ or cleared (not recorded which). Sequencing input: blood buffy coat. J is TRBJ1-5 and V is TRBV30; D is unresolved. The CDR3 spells CAWSTSGYQPQHF. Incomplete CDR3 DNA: TGTGCCTGGAGTACATCAGGTTACCAGCCC.